This entry lists 17 T cell receptor beta chains sequenced from one sample in a study of Ad26.COV2.S vaccination and SARS-CoV-2 variants. Sequencing used immunoSEQ multiplex PCR; TCRdb keeps in-frame clones, though not all of them. The sample lists roughly 680,000 clones, 89% seen once, with nearly 1.5% in the top ten. The treatment denotes: 15 to 20 received Ad26.COV2.S at low or high dose, single or two shots; about 5 received placebo; per-sample allocation not given. Sampling occurred on day 63 after the first vaccine or placebo injection. The sequenced sample was peripheral blood, obtained in a trial of Ad26.COV2.S vaccine versus placebo. Receptors originate from a person aged 18-65 years who received the Ad26.COV2.S COVID-19 vaccine or a placebo.

The V gene is TRBV27, the J gene TRBJ2-4, with 8 positions matching TRBD2. CDR3 length equals 17 residues. Germline-derived CDR1 and CDR2 are MNHEY and SMNVEV (reference sequence). V trimming: 5 bases; J trimming: 2 bases; junction bases outside the gene matches: 11. CDR3 nucleotide sequence: TGTGCCAGCAGTCCCGGGAGGGAGCGGGATCCCAAAAACATTCAGTACTTC. This encodes CASSPGRERDPKNIQYF.

This sequence joins TRBV6-4 and TRBJ1-1, with a tentative D call TRBD1 (5 bases). This CDR3 has 13 residues. Trimming left V 6 bases short and J 1 base short, with 9 bases between. Germline V gives CDR1 MRHNA, CDR2 SNTAGT. The CDR3 DNA is TGTGCCAGCAGCAGGGACCCGAACACTGAAGCTTTCTTT. Translated: CASSRDPNTEAFF.

V gene TRBV10-3 combines with J gene TRBJ1-1, with D tentatively TRBD1 (6 bases). The CDR3 is 14 residues long. Per germline, CDR1 ENHRY and CDR2 SYGVKD. Trimming took 0 bases from V and 10 from J, leaving 15 bases between them. The DNA of the CDR3 is TGTGCCATCAGTGAGTCCGGGGGGCCGGTAGGAGCTTTCTTT. Translated, it gives CAISESGGPVGAFF.

J is TRBJ1-5 and V is TRBV24-1; TRBD1 aligns across 9 bases. The CDR3 sequence is 15 residues long. V lost 4 bases and J lost 7; bases outside the gene matches: 7. Germline values: CDR1 KGHDR, CDR2 SFDVKD. CDR3 in amino acids: CATSDPGTGNQPQHF. The CDR3 DNA is TGTGCCACCAGTGACCCTGGGACAGGGAACCAGCCCCAGCATTTT.

In DNA, the CDR3 is TGTGCCAGCTCACCAAATAACCAGGGGGCGGGAAGTCGTGGCTACACCTTC. It specifies CASSPNNQGAGSRGYTF. V gene TRBV18 combines with J gene TRBJ1-2, with 8 bases aligning to TRBD1. Germline-derived CDR1 and CDR2 are KGHSH and LQKENI. This CDR3 is built from 17 residues. The junction had 15 bases not matched to a gene; V was cut back by 2 bases and J by 7 bases.

The rearrangement links TRBV5-1 to TRBJ2-2; unclear D gene. The V gene's germline CDR1 is SGHRS and CDR2 YFSETQ. The CDR3 is 15 residues long. V was trimmed by 6 bases and J by 5 bases, leaving 17 bases between them. Written as DNA, the CDR3 is TGCGCCAGCACTCCCCAGATAAATCCTACCGGGGAGCTGTTTTTT. Translated: CASTPQINPTGELFF.

This clone was detected only once. J is TRBJ2-1 and V is TRBV19; 10 nucleotides agree with TRBD2. Germline-derived CDR1 and CDR2 are LNHDA and SQIVND (reference sequence). This CDR3 spans 16 amino acids. V lost 3 bases and J lost 6; bases outside the gene matches: 8. The CDR3 bases are TGTGCCAGTAGTATCTTGCTAGCGGGAGCCCCCAATGAGCAGTTCTTC. It codes for CASSILLAGAPNEQFF. Using reference TRBV19 and TRBJ2-1 for the parts outside the CDR3, the full variable domain is DGGITQSPKYLFRKEGQNVTLSCEQNLNHDAMYWYRQDPGQGLRLIYYSQIVNDFQKGDIAEGYSVSREKKESFPLTVTSAQKNPTAFYLCASSILLAGAPNEQFFGPGTRLTVL.

J is TRBJ1-4 and V is TRBV4-2, with TRBD1 matching 7 bases. The germline CDR1 and CDR2 sequences are LGHNA and YNFKEQ. V was clipped by 4 bases and J by 1 base; unmatched bases: 6. This CDR3 has 16 residues. The DNA of the CDR3 is TGTGCCAGCAGCCTTCGACAGGGCGTAACTAATGAAAAACTGTTTTTT. Protein sequence: CASSLRQGVTNEKLFF.

This chain connects TRBV25-1 to TRBJ2-5; D unclear. This CDR3 contains 16 residues. Germline lookup yields CDR1 MGHDK and CDR2 SYGVNS. Trimming cost V 5 bases and J 0 bases, with 16 bases left between them. CDR3: CASSPPAIEYQETQYF. The CDR3 bases are TGTGCCAGCAGTCCCCCGGCTATCGAGTACCAAGAGACCCAGTACTTC.

The chain is built from TRBV6-1 and TRBJ2-3; 8 bases are shared with TRBD1. The CDR3 is 14 residues long. In germline, CDR1 is MNHNS, CDR2 SASEGT. J was trimmed by 10 bases and V by 3 bases; bases with no gene match: 9. This CDR3 is CASSDGQGERAQYF. The CDR3 nucleotides read TGTGCCAGCAGTGATGGACAGGGTGAGAGAGCGCAGTATTTT.

The chain joins TRBV6-5 to TRBJ1-2, with a possible D match to TRBD1 (6 bases). This CDR3 region has 15 residues. Trimming took off 2 bases at V and 6 bases at J, with 16 bases between the two ends. In germline, CDR1 is MNHEY, CDR2 SVGAGI. The CDR3 spells CASSYEPAGVHGYTF. The CDR3, as DNA: TGTGCCAGCAGTTACGAGCCGGCAGGGGTTCATGGCTACACCTTC.

The rearrangement uses TRBV5-6 and TRBJ2-4, with D uncertain. The CDR3 extends over 14 amino acids. Germline CDR1 reads SGHDT; CDR2 reads YYEEEE. The germline V and J ends were trimmed by 4 bases and 0 bases, with 8 bases remaining between them. The CDR3 sequence is CASSLHVAKNIQYF. CDR3 nucleotide sequence: TGTGCCAGCAGCCTCCACGTAGCCAAAAACATTCAGTACTTC.

CDR3 nucleotide sequence: TGTGCCACCAGCAGACCGGGACAGGGGGCGGTAGATGAGCAGTTCTTC. This translates into CATSRPGQGAVDEQFF. This sequence joins TRBV15 and TRBJ2-1; TRBD1 matches at 12 bases. The CDR3 sequence is 16 residues long. Looked up from germline, CDR1 is LNHNV and CDR2 is YYDKDF (reference sequence). The ends lost 2 bases at V and 8 bases at J; junction bases unmatched: 7.

V usage is TRBV3-1 (or the pseudogene TRBV3-2) and J usage is TRBJ2-5, with D uncertain. Trimming left V 3 bases short and J 0 bases short, with 2 bases between. This CDR3 has 12 residues. Germline loops: CDR1 LGHDT, CDR2 YNNKEL (reference sequence). The CDR3 protein is CASSHYQETQYF. The CDR3 DNA reads as TGTGCCAGCAGCCACTACCAAGAGACCCAGTACTTC.

The V call is TRBV14, the J call TRBJ1-1, with D possibly being TRBD1 (5 bases). This CDR3 has 13 residues. The germline V and J ends were trimmed by 0 bases and 11 bases, with 13 bases remaining between them. Germline assignment: CDR1 SGHDN and CDR2 FVKESK. DNA of the CDR3: TGTGCCAGCAGCCAAGATAGAGGCAGGGAGGCTTTCTTT. Amino acid sequence: CASSQDRGREAFF.

The J gene is TRBJ1-2, the V gene TRBV5-4, with 9 bases matching TRBD1. Losses at the gene ends were 1 base for V and 5 bases for J; bases not matched to a gene: 3. This CDR3 is 14 amino acids long. The V gene's germline CDR1 is SGHNT and CDR2 YYREEE (reference sequence). CDR3 DNA sequence: TGTGCCAGCAGCTTGACGGGACAGGGATATGGCTACACCTTC. Translated, it gives CASSLTGQGYGYTF.

The chain combines TRBV3-1 (or the pseudogene TRBV3-2) with TRBJ1-2, with D hard to call. The germline gives CDR1 LGHDT, CDR2 YNNKEL (reference sequence). This CDR3 spans 13 amino acids. The V and J ends lost 4 bases and 2 bases respectively, with 8 bases between them. The CDR3 sequence: CASSPQENYGYTF. CDR3 nucleotides: TGTGCCAGCAGCCCTCAGGAGAACTATGGCTACACCTTC.